A selection of T cell receptor beta chains follows, all from one sample in a study of cytomegalovirus exposure and HLA in healthy donors. The method was immunoSEQ multiplex PCR; TCRdb's version includes in-frame clones alone and lacks a portion of them. The sample has around 140,000 clones, 60% to 80% seen once. The sample consisted of PBMCs. Receptors originate from a middle-aged man in good health and CMV-seronegative. CDR3s include the opening cysteine and the closing phenylalanine or tryptophan. Fields, in order: D gene, J gene, clone size, CDR3 length, V gene, CDR3 protein, CDR3 DNA. D genes are given only for firm matches. Clone size is given for some rows only: seen once, a few or many times, or a class if the clone is expanded.

>-|TRBJ2-7|-|12|TRBV2
CASSEGGYEQYF
TGTGCCAGCAGTGAAGGCGGCTACGAGCAGTACTTC
>-|TRBJ1-2|-|13|TRBV27
CASSFIGEGGYTF
TGTGCCAGCAGTTTCATCGGGGAAGGCGGCTACACCTTC
>-|TRBJ2-7|-|11|TRBV6-5
CASTGGYEQYF
TGTGCCAGCACCGGGGGCTACGAGCAGTACTTC
>-|TRBJ1-1|-|15|TRBV11-2
CASSMGHRGPTEAFF
TGTGCCAGCAGCATGGGACACCGCGGACCCACTGAAGCTTTCTTT
>TRBD1|TRBJ2-7|-|16|TRBV7-9
CASSSGQGRSTYEQYF
TGTGCCAGCAGCTCAGGACAGGGGAGAAGTACCTACGAGCAGTACTTC
>-|TRBJ2-7|-|15|TRBV19
CASSMGGGKIYEQYF
TGTGCCAGTAGTATGGGCGGGGGCAAAATCTACGAGCAGTACTTC
>-|TRBJ2-7|-|13|TRBV7-9
CASSPGIYYEQYF
TGTGCCAGCAGCCCAGGCATATACTACGAGCAGTACTTC
>TRBD1|TRBJ1-1|few|13|TRBV29-1
CSVETDRETEAFF
TGCAGCGTTGAGACGGACAGGGAGACTGAAGCTTTCTTT
>-|TRBJ1-2|few|13|TRBV6-5
CASRIRGGYGYTF
TGTGCCAGCAGGATTAGGGGAGGCTATGGCTACACCTTC
>-|TRBJ1-2|-|12|TRBV11-2
CASSLQGYGYTF
TGTGCCAGCAGCTTGCAGGGGTATGGCTACACCTTC
>TRBD2|TRBJ2-7|few|14|TRBV19
CAANPGRDSYEQYF
TGTGCCGCCAATCCGGGGAGGGACTCCTACGAGCAGTACTTC
>-|TRBJ1-2|-|14|TRBV2
CASSEGVENYGYTF
TGTGCCAGCAGCGAAGGGGTGGAGAACTATGGCTACACCTTC
>TRBD1|TRBJ2-3|-|13|TRBV7-3
CASSPLGQGPQYF
TGTGCCAGCAGCCCCCTGGGACAGGGGCCGCAGTATTTT
>TRBD2|TRBJ2-5|few|16|TRBV5-1
CASSSGLAGGQETQYF
TGCGCCAGCAGCTCCGGACTAGCGGGGGGGCAAGAGACCCAGTACTTC
>-|TRBJ1-2|-|15|TRBV15
CATSREKGPVYGYTF
TGTGCCACCAGCAGAGAAAAGGGGCCAGTCTATGGCTACACCTTC
>TRBD2|TRBJ2-7|-|17|TRBV7-8
CASSLTSGGARAYEQYF
TGTGCCAGCAGCCTCACTAGCGGGGGGGCCCGGGCCTACGAGCAGTACTTC
>TRBD2|TRBJ2-5|few|15|TRBV9
CASSVPLAGEETQYF
TGTGCCAGCAGCGTACCGTTAGCGGGCGAAGAGACCCAGTACTTC
>TRBD2|TRBJ2-7|-|15|TRBV10-3
CAISNARDYQLEQYF
TGTGCCATCAGTAACGCTCGGGACTACCAACTGGAGCAGTACTTC
>TRBD1|TRBJ1-3|-|15|TRBV27
CASSLGQGSGNTIYF
TGTGCCAGCAGTTTAGGACAGGGCTCTGGAAACACCATATATTTT
>-|TRBJ2-7|-|13|TRBV18
CASSPPSEGEQYF
TGTGCCAGCTCACCACCTTCGGAGGGGGAGCAGTACTTC
>TRBD2|TRBJ2-7|-|13|TRBV2
CACAGGALYEQYF
TGTGCCTGCGCGGGGGGGGCACTCTACGAGCAGTACTTC
>-|TRBJ2-1|-|15|TRBV7-7
CASSPTTSNYNEQFF
TGTGCCAGCAGCCCGACGACTAGTAACTACAATGAGCAGTTCTTC
>-|TRBJ1-2|few|15|TRBV4-2
CASSPGQAVHYGYTF
TGTGCCAGCAGCCCAGGACAAGCCGTTCACTATGGCTACACCTTC
>TRBD1|TRBJ2-7|-|14|TRBV9
CASSEAPGGYEQYF
TGTGCCAGCAGCGAGGCTCCAGGGGGCTACGAGCAGTACTTC
>TRBD1|TRBJ2-3|-|18|TRBV4-1
CASSLPLLTGGGTDTQYF
TGCGCCAGCAGCCTCCCTCTTCTGACAGGGGGTGGCACAGATACGCAGTATTTT
>TRBD1|TRBJ2-6|-|19|TRBV7-6
CASSLDRTGARYGANVLTF
TGTGCCAGCAGCTTAGATAGGACAGGGGCGCGCTATGGGGCCAACGTCCTGACTTTC
>-|TRBJ2-6|-|19|TRBV5-1
CASSRTRGALSSGANVLTF
TGCGCCAGCAGCCGAACTCGGGGGGCGCTCAGCTCTGGGGCCAACGTCCTGACTTTC
>-|TRBJ1-5|-|14|TRBV19
CASTFGQPNQPQHF
TGTGCCAGTACCTTTGGACAACCCAATCAGCCCCAGCATTTT
>TRBD1|TRBJ1-5|-|15|TRBV2
CASSSRGQGSQPQHF
TGTGCCAGCAGTAGTAGGGGACAGGGGAGTCAGCCCCAGCATTTT
>-|TRBJ2-1|once|16|TRBV7-9
CASSLVGAGSYNEQFF
TGTGCCAGCAGCTTAGTGGGGGCCGGCTCCTACAATGAGCAGTTCTTC
>TRBD1|TRBJ2-1|few|15|TRBV4-3
CASSQDRGLNNEQFF
TGCGCCAGCAGCCAAGACAGGGGGCTCAACAATGAGCAGTTCTTC
>TRBD2|TRBJ2-3|-|13|TRBV5-1
CASRRGEADTQYF
TGCGCCAGCAGACGGGGGGAAGCAGATACGCAGTATTTT
>-|TRBJ1-1|-|17|TRBV5-5
CASSSAGGPGMNTEAFF
TGTGCCAGCAGCTCCGCGGGGGGGCCCGGTATGAACACTGAAGCTTTCTTT
>TRBD2|TRBJ2-1|-|15|TRBV27
CASNHQAGLYNEQFF
TGTGCCAGCAACCACCAAGCGGGACTGTACAATGAGCAGTTCTTC
>TRBD2|TRBJ2-3|-|14|TRBV11-3
CASSSGGRTDTQYF
TGTGCCAGCTCCAGCGGGGGGCGCACAGATACGCAGTATTTT
>TRBD1|TRBJ2-2|-|16|TRBV5-5
CASSLAVDRAAGELFF
TGTGCCAGCAGCTTGGCCGTCGACAGGGCGGCCGGGGAGCTGTTTTTT
>TRBD1|TRBJ1-2|once|15|TRBV6-6
CASSASPTGAYGYTF
TGTGCCAGCAGTGCATCTCCGACAGGGGCCTATGGCTACACCTTC
>-|TRBJ1-1|-|11|TRBV28
CASSQNTEAFF
TGTGCCAGCAGCCAAAACACTGAAGCTTTCTTT
>TRBD1|TRBJ2-7|-|14|TRBV10-1
CASSETGGFDEQYF
TGCGCCAGCAGTGAGACAGGGGGTTTTGATGAGCAGTACTTC
>TRBD1|TRBJ1-2|-|14|TRBV19
CASSTRDRNYGYTF
TGTGCCAGTAGTACCCGGGACAGGAACTATGGCTACACCTTC
>TRBD1|TRBJ1-3|-|17|TRBV4-2
CASSPTGGVGSGNTIYF
TGTGCCAGCAGCCCGACAGGGGGGGTGGGTTCTGGAAACACCATATATTTT
>-|TRBJ1-1|-|14|TRBV5-6
CASSLDGLGTEAFF
TGTGCCAGCAGCTTGGACGGGTTAGGCACTGAAGCTTTCTTT
>TRBD2|TRBJ2-5|-|14|TRBV5-4
CASSLGMGGETQYF
TGTGCCAGCAGCTTGGGCATGGGGGGGGAGACCCAGTACTTC
>TRBD2|TRBJ2-1|-|15|TRBV6-4
CASSERGGTYNEQFF
TGTGCCAGCAGCGAACGCGGGGGGACATACAATGAGCAGTTCTTC
>-|TRBJ2-7|-|14|TRBV5-1
CASRSPGQLYEQYF
TGCGCCAGCAGGTCCCCTGGACAGCTCTACGAGCAGTACTTC